A single sample is the source of the 29 T cell receptor beta chains below, sequenced in a study of blood T cell repertoires in COVID-19. Sequencing was performed with immunoSEQ multiplex PCR; in TCRdb, only in-frame clones are kept and a portion is missing. Of 250,000 to 350,000 clones in the sample, roughly 87% were seen once. Sequencing was done on a sample of peripheral blood. The receptors were gathered from a man aged 18 to 35 with active or convalescent COVID-19.

As for this clone: The same CDR3 can be traced to other DNA sequences in this sample. This sequence joins TRBV4-1 and TRBJ1-1; possible D gene TRBD1, 6 bases. The V gene lost 1 base and the J gene lost 3 bases, with 9 bases spanning the gap. This CDR3 is built from 14 residues. Per the germline V gene, CDR1 is MGHRA and CDR2 is YSYEKL. Here the CDR3 reads CASSQVRGDTEAFF. In DNA form, the CDR3 reads TGCGCCAGCAGCCAAGTCAGGGGAGACACTGAAGCTTTCTTT.

The chain combines TRBV18 with TRBJ1-1; D might be TRBD1 (6 bases). The CDR3 loop spans 17 amino acids. Trimming removed 5 bases at V and 8 bases at J, with 27 bases between. Germline V CDR1 and CDR2: KGHSH, LQKENI. The CDR3, as DNA: TGTGCCAGCTCAGCCCTGACGCGGGGGCCGACCCGTGGAGAAGCTTTCTTT. It yields the protein CASSALTRGPTRGEAFF.

The rearrangement joins TRBV18 to TRBJ1-2, with D possibly matching TRBD1 (5 bases). V lost 6 bases, J lost 2 bases, and 16 bases lay in between. Per germline, CDR1 KGHSH and CDR2 LQKENI. The CDR3 has 15 amino acids. This CDR3 is CASSQGGNANYGYTF. CDR3 coding DNA: TGTGCCAGCTCCCAGGGCGGCAATGCAAACTATGGCTACACCTTC. The full variable domain, in which reference TRBV18 and TRBJ1-2 provide the parts outside the CDR3, is NAGVMQNPRHLVRRRGQEARLRCSPMKGHSHVYWYRQLPEEGLKFMVYLQKENIIDESGMPKERFSAEFPKEGPSILRIQQVVRGDSAAYFCASSQGGNANYGYTFGSGTRLTVV.

The J gene is TRBJ2-1, the V gene TRBV3-1 (or the pseudogene TRBV3-2), with TRBD1 matching over 8 bases. The CDR3 sequence is 12 residues long. The germline V gene has CDR1 LGHDT and CDR2 YNNKEL (reference sequence). V shed 6 bases and J 8 bases; nucleotides not matched to a gene: 3. The CDR3 sequence is CASRDRVHEQFF. CDR3 in DNA: TGTGCCAGCAGGGACAGGGTCCATGAGCAGTTCTTC.

This chain joins TRBV29-1 and TRBJ1-2; D gene ambiguous. Germline CDR1 and CDR2: SQVTM and ANQGSEA. With 3 bases removed from V and 1 base from J, the gap between germline ends came to 3 bases. The CDR3 covers 11 residues. The CDR3 here is CSVDYNYGYTF. The CDR3 bases are TGCAGCGTTGACTATAACTATGGCTACACCTTC.

In DNA, the CDR3 is TGTGCCAGCAGCCCCCGAGGGGGCGGTAGCACAGATACGCAGTATTTT. Amino acid sequence: CASSPRGGGSTDTQYF. V usage is TRBV9 and J usage is TRBJ2-3; 7 bases align to TRBD1. V lost 4 bases, J lost 0 bases, and 8 bases stayed unmatched. The CDR3 runs 16 residues. CDR1 is SGDLS and CDR2 is YYNGEE in the germline V gene.

The chain has TRBV29-1 and TRBJ2-7, with 9 nucleotides matching TRBD1. V trimming: 5 bases; J trimming: 3 bases; junction bases outside the gene matches: 11. Germline CDR1 SQVTM, CDR2 ANQGSEA. The CDR3 sequence is 15 residues long. CDR3 bases: TGCAGCGTTTGGGACAGGGAGAAAACAAACTACGAGCAGTACTTC. Translated, it gives CSVWDREKTNYEQYF.

The V call is TRBV10-3, the J call TRBJ1-5; D call uncertain. Trimming took off 5 bases at V and 4 bases at J, with 9 bases between the two ends. Germline V CDR1 and CDR2: ENHRY, SYGVKD. The CDR3 covers 13 residues. The CDR3 DNA reads TGTGCCATCAGTACGGGGTGGAATCAGCCCCAGCATTTT. Protein: CAISTGWNQPQHF.

The rearrangement links TRBV10-2 to TRBJ2-2, with unresolved D. The ends were cut back, 4 bases at V and 5 bases at J, with 5 bases in the middle. Germline V gene sequence: CDR1 WSHSY, CDR2 SAAADI. The CDR3 sequence is 12 residues long. CDR3 amino acids: CASSVHTGELFF. The CDR3 DNA reads as TGCGCCAGCAGTGTACATACCGGGGAGCTGTTTTTT.

This clone has only one observation. The chain has TRBV6-5 and TRBJ1-2; 8 nucleotides agree with TRBD1. Germline V lookup: CDR1 MNHEY, CDR2 SVGAGI. The J segment lost 3 bases and the V segment lost 6 bases, leaving 9 bases of the junction unmatched. The CDR3 contains 15 residues. This CDR3 is CASSIQGARDYGYTF. The CDR3 coding sequence is TGTGCCAGCAGCATCCAGGGGGCGCGGGACTATGGCTACACCTTC.

The rearrangement joins TRBV19 to TRBJ1-2, with unresolved D. The V gene's germline CDR1 is LNHDA and CDR2 SQIVND (reference sequence). V gave up 6 bases and J gave up 7 bases, with 12 bases separating them. The CDR3 loop spans 12 amino acids. As DNA, the CDR3 is TGTGCCAGTAGCTCCCCGGCAGGTGGCTACACCTTC. The encoded protein is CASSSPAGGYTF.

This clone turned up a few times. J is TRBJ1-4 and V is TRBV28, with a tentative D call TRBD1 (6 bases). In germline, CDR1 is MDHEN, CDR2 SYDVKM. Deletions cut 5 bases from V and 7 bases from J, with 20 bases between. The CDR3 has 16 amino acids. CDR3 sequence (DNA): TGTGCCAGCAGTCCCCCCCGGGGCAGGGGTGTTGAAAAACTGTTTTTT. Protein product: CASSPPRGRGVEKLFF. Supplemented by reference TRBV28 and TRBJ1-4, the full variable domain reads DVKVTQSSRYLVKRTGEKVFLECVQDMDHENMFWYRQDPGLGLRLIYFSYDVKMKEKGDIPEGYSVSREKKERFSLILESASTNQTSMYLCASSPPRGRGVEKLFFGSGTQLSVL.

This chain links TRBV15 with TRBJ1-3; D call uncertain. Germline V gene data show CDR1 as LNHNV and CDR2 as YYDKDF (reference sequence). V was shortened by 0 bases and J by 8 bases, with 5 bases between the two germline ends. The CDR3 contains 12 residues. The CDR3 bases are TGTGCCACCAGCAGAGATCTAGACACCATATATTTT. It yields the protein CATSRDLDTIYF.

This chain uses TRBV5-5 with TRBJ1-2; no definite D call. Germline V lookup: CDR1 SGHKS, CDR2 YYEKEE (reference sequence). Trimming took off 6 bases at V and 9 bases at J, with 15 bases between the two ends. CDR3 length: 12 amino acids. The CDR3 is CASTPGGDSYTF. As DNA, the CDR3 is TGTGCCAGCACCCCGGGCGGGGATAGCTACACCTTC.

For the CDR3, the DNA is TGTGCCAGCAGTTTAACCGGGACAGGGTGGGATTCACCCCTCCACTTT. This translates into CASSLTGTGWDSPLHF. The V call is TRBV28, the J call TRBJ1-6, with 9 bases that match TRBD1. Losses at the gene ends were 2 bases for V and 8 bases for J; bases not matched to a gene: 7. The CDR3 has 16 residues. The germline gives CDR1 MDHEN, CDR2 SYDVKM.

The rearrangement links TRBV12-3 or TRBV12-4 to TRBJ2-2; 8 nucleotides align to TRBD1. This CDR3 contains 13 residues. Trimming removed 7 bases from V and 9 bases from J; junction bases left unmatched: 7. The CDR3 region is CASTTGGPRELFF. In nucleotides, the CDR3 is TGTGCCAGCACCACAGGGGGACCTAGGGAGCTGTTTTTT.

This chain connects TRBV5-8 to TRBJ2-7, with D maybe TRBD1 (6 bases). Germline V lookup: CDR1 SGHTS, CDR2 YDEGEE. V was shortened by 1 base and J by 2 bases, with 10 bases between the two germline ends. This CDR3 is 14 amino acids long. DNA for the CDR3: TGTGCCAGCAGCTTGACAGGGCCGACCTACGAGCAGTACTTC. It codes for CASSLTGPTYEQYF.

CDR3 in DNA: TGTGCCAGCAGTTTTGTCGGGAGAAACAATGAGCAGTTCTTC. It is translated as CASSFVGRNNEQFF. This chain uses TRBV27 with TRBJ2-1, with D possibly matching TRBD2 (6 bases). Trimming took off 3 bases at V and 5 bases at J, with 11 bases between the two ends. CDR1 and CDR2 from the germline V gene are MNHEY and SMNVEV (reference sequence). There are 14 residues in the CDR3.

This clone was picked up one time. The V and J genes are TRBV21-1 and TRBJ1-4; the table's D gene call, TRBD1, was not cross checked with the DNA. TRBV21-1 is a recognized pseudogene. The CDR3 covers 16 residues. Here the CDR3 reads CASSKQGGQGQEKLFF. For the CDR3, the DNA is TGTGCCAGCAGCAAACAGGGTGGACAGGGGCAAGAAAAACTGTTTTTT.

The chain carries TRBV11-2 and TRBJ2-7, with 7 bases identical to TRBD1. The CDR3 length is 15 residues. The germline V gene encodes CDR1 SGHAT and CDR2 FQNNGV. Trimming at V came to 3 bases and at J to 3 bases, leaving 8 bases not matched to a gene. CDR3 nucleotide sequence: TGTGCCAGCAGCTTTTACCCGGGACAGTACTACGAGCAGTACTTC. Translated: CASSFYPGQYYEQYF.

The V and J genes are TRBV6-5 and TRBJ2-7; 9 bases are a match to TRBD1. Trimming took 7 bases from V and 2 from J; bases not matched to a gene: 6. Germline CDR1 and CDR2: MNHEY and SVGAGI. The CDR3 consists of 14 residues. CDR3 region: CASKGRQGAYEQYF. The CDR3 bases are TGTGCCAGCAAAGGCCGACAGGGGGCCTACGAGCAGTACTTC.

J is TRBJ2-7 and V is TRBV30, with D possibly being TRBD1 (6 bases). The ends were cut back, 4 bases at V and 0 bases at J, with 19 bases in the middle. In germline, CDR1 is GTSNPN, CDR2 SVGIG (reference sequence). CDR3 length: 16 residues. As DNA, the CDR3 is TGTGCCTGGACCATGCCGTCAGGGGATAGCTCCTACGAGCAGTACTTC. Amino acids: CAWTMPSGDSSYEQYF. Combining the CDR3 with reference TRBV30 and TRBJ2-7 gives the whole variable domain SQTIHQWPATLVQPVGSPLSLECTVEGTSNPNLYWYRQAAGRGLQLLFYSVGIGQISSEVPQNLSASRPQDRQFILSSKKLLLSDSGFYLCAWTMPSGDSSYEQYFGPGTRLTVT.

This clone has more than one count but fewer than ten. The V call is TRBV19, the J call TRBJ1-1; D possibly corresponds to TRBD1 (6 bases). Germline V gene data show CDR1 as LNHDA and CDR2 as SQIVND (reference sequence). The CDR3 covers 14 residues. V was clipped by 5 bases and J by 4 bases, with 14 bases between them. The CDR3 nucleotides are TGTGCCAGTAGTTCGAAGGGGGAGGGCACTGAAGCTTTCTTT. The encoded protein is CASSSKGEGTEAFF.

V and J are TRBV10-3 and TRBJ2-2; 13 bases match TRBD2. CDR1 is ENHRY, CDR2 SYGVKD, per germline. The CDR3 consists of 15 residues. V was pared by 10 bases and J by 7 bases, with 9 bases of the junction left unmatched. The CDR3 region is CATEETSGGNGELFF. In DNA form, the CDR3 reads TGTGCCACGGAAGAGACTAGCGGGGGGAACGGGGAGCTGTTTTTT.

This clone was seen only once. The chain has TRBV5-5 and TRBJ1-6, with D unresolved. This CDR3 region has 14 residues. Looked up from germline, CDR1 is SGHKS and CDR2 is YYEKEE (reference sequence). Trimming removed 4 bases at V and 12 bases at J, with 17 bases between. As DNA, the CDR3 is TGTGCCAGCAGCATCGATGACGGGGAGCGACCCCTCCACTTT. Its translation is CASSIDDGERPLHF.

V usage is TRBV21-1 and J usage is TRBJ2-7; TRBD2 reflects the table's D call only, with no check against the DNA. TRBV21-1 is labeled a pseudogene. The CDR3 covers 14 residues. CDR3 sequence reads: CATPRRESSYEQYF. CDR3 bases: TGTGCCACCCCTAGGCGGGAATCCTCCTACGAGCAGTACTTC.

This clone occurred a few times. The CDR3 loop is CASSRWASTGGLEKLFF. As DNA, the CDR3 is TGTGCCAGCAGCCGATGGGCCTCGACAGGGGGTCTTGAAAAACTGTTTTTT. V is TRBV28 and J is TRBJ1-4, with TRBD1 matching over 9 bases. Germline V lookup: CDR1 MDHEN, CDR2 SYDVKM. The CDR3 is 17 residues long. J was trimmed by 7 bases and V by 6 bases; bases with no gene match: 15.

The gene calls are TRBV7-2 and TRBJ2-1; D not resolved. Germline CDR1 SGHTA, CDR2 FQGNSA. Trimming cost V 5 bases and J 4 bases, with 15 bases left between them. This CDR3 comprises 15 residues. CDR3 DNA sequence: TGTGCCAGCAGCCTCGAAATAAGTCGGTACAATGAGCAGTTCTTC. This translates into CASSLEISRYNEQFF. Complete variable domain (other parts from reference TRBV7-2 and TRBJ2-1): GAGVSQSPSNKVTEKGKDVELRCDPISGHTALYWYRQSLGQGLEFLIYFQGNSAPDKSGLPSDRFSAERTGGSVSTLTIQRTQQEDSAVYLCASSLEISRYNEQFFGPGTRLTVL.

V usage is TRBV7-9 and J usage is TRBJ2-7, with 8 bases fitting TRBD2. J was trimmed by 4 bases and V by 7 bases; bases with no gene match: 12. Germline CDR1 and CDR2: SEHNR and FQNEAQ (reference sequence). This CDR3 contains 15 residues. The CDR3 region has the DNA TGTGCCAGCACCGCGGGGGGCCTCCAAAGATACGAGCAGTACTTC. Amino acid sequence: CASTAGGLQRYEQYF.